A selection of T cell receptor beta chains follows, all from one sample in a study of breast tumors, draining lymph nodes, adjacent tissues. A single record per CDR3 protein comes from TCRdb applying MiXCR to the multiplex PCR reads. The data show 90,000 to 120,000 distinct CDR3 sequences, 21% seen once. The sequenced material came from axillary lymph node tissue. Receptors originate from a female donor with breast cancer. Some clones in this sample may be carry-over from other donors' samples. CDR3s include the opening cysteine and the closing phenylalanine or tryptophan. D genes are given only for firm matches. The size field is filled for only some rows; it gives once, few, many or a size class.

D gene	V gene	clone size	J gene	CDR3 DNA	CDR3 protein
TRBD1	TRBV19	many	TRBJ1-2	TGTGCCAGTAGTATGGCAGGGGGCGCAGGGGGCTACACCTTC	CASSMAGGAGGYTF
TRBD2	TRBV6-6	many	TRBJ2-1	TGTGCCAGCAGTGGGGCGGGGCTAGCGGGATACTCCTACAATGAGCAGTTCTTC	CASSGAGLAGYSYNEQFF
-	TRBV24-1	many	TRBJ2-5	TGTGCCACCAGCGCCCCAAACCAAGAGACCCAGTACTTC	CATSAPNQETQYF
-	TRBV13	many	TRBJ1-2	TGTGCCTTCGCGCGCAGGGGCGCGGGTGGCTACACCTTC	CAFARRGAGGYTF
-	TRBV4-2	many	TRBJ1-3	TGTGCCAGCAGCCAAGCTAGTCGGAGTCCTGGAAACACCATATATTTT	CASSQASRSPGNTIYF
-	TRBV2	few	TRBJ2-1	TGTGCCAGCCTGCGGGGACAGTACAATGAGCAGCTCTTC	CASLRGQYNEQLF
-	TRBV5-1	-	TRBJ2-3	TGCGCCAGCAGCCAATCCGGACAGCCCGACACAGGTACGCAGTATTTT	CASSQSGQPDTGTQYF
TRBD2	TRBV24-1	many	TRBJ2-7	TGTGCCACCAGTGATTTGCTTCTAGCGGGAGGTGTGGACGAGCAGTACTTC	CATSDLLLAGGVDEQYF
-	TRBV28	many	TRBJ1-2	TGTGCCACCTTCGGACAGATCTATGGCTACACCTTC	CATFGQIYGYTF
TRBD1	TRBV5-6	many	TRBJ1-6	TGTGCCAGCAGCTACCGGGACAGCTCCTATAATTCACCCCTCCACTTT	CASSYRDSSYNSPLHF
-	TRBV20-1	-	TRBJ2-7	TGCAGTGCAGGGGGGATCTACGAGCAGTACTTC	CSAGGIYEQYF
-	TRBV6-5	many	TRBJ1-6	TGTGCCAGCAGGGCCTATAATTCACCCCTCCACTTT	CASRAYNSPLHF
-	TRBV11-1	many	TRBJ2-1	TGTGCCTCATTGGGGGGCCCCTCCTACAATGAGCAGTTCTTC	CASLGGPSYNEQFF
-	TRBV20-1	many	TRBJ1-2	TGCAGTGCTAGAGATATCGGGGTCGGCTACACCTTC	CSARDIGVGYTF
-	TRBV9	many	TRBJ2-7	TGTGCCAGCAGCGTAACGGGGGCTGGCGAGCAGTACTTC	CASSVTGAGEQYF
-	TRBV5-5	many	TRBJ1-6	TGTGCCAGCAGCTTGGACTGGGACAATGGGTCACCCCTCCACTTT	CASSLDWDNGSPLHF
-	TRBV5-1	many	TRBJ2-7	TGCGCCAGCAGAGAGGAGCCCTCCTACGAGCAGTACTTC	CASREEPSYEQYF
TRBD1	TRBV13	-	TRBJ1-1	TGTGCCAGCAGCCGGGGACAGGCGACGAACACTGAAGCTTTCTTT	CASSRGQATNTEAFF
-	TRBV27	many	TRBJ2-1	TGTGCCAGCAGTAACGTAGGGGGATACAATGAGCAGTTCTTC	CASSNVGGYNEQFF
-	TRBV7-6	few	TRBJ2-6	TGTGCCAGCAGCCAAGGGAATCTGGTTTTCTCTGGGGCCAACGTCCTGACTTTC	CASSQGNLVFSGANVLTF
TRBD2	TRBV12-3/TRBV12-4	many	TRBJ2-2	TGTGCCGGCTGGGGAGGGCCGGGCGGGGAGCTGTTTTTT	CAGWGGPGGELFF
TRBD2	TRBV25-1	few	TRBJ2-2	TGTGCCAGCAGAAGAAGGGATAGCGGGGACACCAGGGAGCTGTTTTTT	CASRRRDSGDTRELFF
-	TRBV6-1	many	TRBJ1-5	TGTGCCAGCAGGAAAGACAGGCCAAATCAGCCCCAGCATTTT	CASRKDRPNQPQHF
-	TRBV6-5	many	TRBJ1-6	TGTGCCAGCAGTCGGGACGGTTATAATTCACCCCTCCACTTT	CASSRDGYNSPLHF
-	TRBV2	many	TRBJ1-5	TGTGCCAGCAGTGAATTATCGGGGTTAAGCAATCAGCCCCAGCATTTT	CASSELSGLSNQPQHF
TRBD2	TRBV7-9	-	TRBJ2-1	TGTGCCAGCAGCTTCGGACTAGCGGATGAGCAGTTCTTC	CASSFGLADEQFF
-	TRBV6-5	many	TRBJ2-7	TGTGCCAGCAGTTACTTGCGGAGTAGCTCCTACGAGCAGTACTTC	CASSYLRSSSYEQYF
-	TRBV6-2/TRBV6-3	-	TRBJ1-1	TGTGCCAGCAGCCTACAGGGAACTGAAGCTTTCTTT	CASSLQGTEAFF
-	TRBV5-6	many	TRBJ2-7	TGTGCCAGCAGCGAACAGGGTCGGGTCTACTACGAGCAGTACTTC	CASSEQGRVYYEQYF
-	TRBV10-3	-	TRBJ1-4	TGTGCCATCGGGGGGGGGGCAGGTCAGCCCCAGATTAATGAAAAACTGTTTTTT	CAIGGGAGQPQINEKLFF
-	TRBV5-6	many	TRBJ2-3	TGTGCCAGCAGCTTGATAACGGATACGCAGTATTTT	CASSLITDTQYF
-	TRBV27	-	TRBJ1-2	TGTGCCAGCAGTCTCCGTGGACAGACCAGTTTTTATGGCTACACCTTC	CASSLRGQTSFYGYTF
-	TRBV12-3/TRBV12-4	many	TRBJ2-7	TGTGCCAGCAAAAAGACTGGGGGCAGAGCCTACGAGCAGTACTTC	CASKKTGGRAYEQYF
-	TRBV4-1	few	TRBJ2-2	TGCGCCAGCAGCCAAGAGGGGATGGTCGGGGAGCTGTTTTTT	CASSQEGMVGELFF
-	TRBV4-1	many	TRBJ2-7	TGCGCCAGCAGCCAAGCCGGGACCGAGCAGTACTTC	CASSQAGTEQYF
-	TRBV5-1	many	TRBJ2-1	TGCGCCAGCAGCTTGGCCCGGGGGGCCTCGAACAATGAGCAGTTCTTC	CASSLARGASNNEQFF
TRBD1	TRBV6-5	many	TRBJ1-2	TGTGCCAGCAGTTACAGCACTCCGGGACAGGGGCTAGGTGGCTACACCTTC	CASSYSTPGQGLGGYTF
-	TRBV12-3/TRBV12-4	many	TRBJ1-2	TGTGCCAGCAGTCGTAACTATGGCTACACCTTC	CASSRNYGYTF
TRBD2	TRBV4-1	many	TRBJ2-7	TGCGCCAGCAGCCAACAAACAGGCACTAGCGGCTACGAGCAGTACTTC	CASSQQTGTSGYEQYF
TRBD1	TRBV11-1	many	TRBJ2-2	TGTGCCAGCAGCTTAGAGGGACAGGGGGCCGGGGAGCTGTTTTTT	CASSLEGQGAGELFF
TRBD1	TRBV6-1	-	TRBJ2-3	TGTGCCAGCAGTGCGGGGACAGGAGCAGATACGCAGTATTTT	CASSAGTGADTQYF
-	TRBV4-2	many	TRBJ1-5	TGTGCCAGCGGCAGATCCAATCAGCCCCAGCATTTT	CASGRSNQPQHF
-	TRBV7-9	many	TRBJ2-5	TGTGCCAGCAGCTTTAGGGGTGAAGAGACCCAGTACTTC	CASSFRGEETQYF
TRBD2	TRBV20-1	many	TRBJ2-5	TGCAGTGCTAGAGATGCTAGCGGGAGATCGGGGGAGACCCAGTACTTC	CSARDASGRSGETQYF
-	TRBV3-1	many	TRBJ1-2	TGTGCCAGCAGCCAAGGCTCAGGGTGGAATGGCTACACCTTC	CASSQGSGWNGYTF
-	TRBV11-1	-	TRBJ1-1	TGTGCCAGCAGCTCTCGACAGAGGAACACTGAAGCTTTCTTT	CASSSRQRNTEAFF
TRBD2	TRBV20-1	many	TRBJ2-3	TGCAGTGCTGGGACGGGGGGGCGGAGAGATACGCAGTATTTT	CSAGTGGRRDTQYF
TRBD2	TRBV24-1	many	TRBJ2-1	TGTGCCACCAGTGACGCGTCTAGCGGGACGCATGAGCAGTTCTTC	CATSDASSGTHEQFF
-	TRBV19	many	TRBJ2-3	TGTGCCAGTAGTATAAGCGGCACAGATACGCAGTATTTT	CASSISGTDTQYF
TRBD2	TRBV2	many	TRBJ2-1	TGTGCCAGCAGTGAGGTTAGGCTAGCGGGTAATGAGCAGTTCTTC	CASSEVRLAGNEQFF
-	TRBV10-3	many	TRBJ2-6	TGTGCCATCAGTGGCGCCCTTGGCTTAGACTCTGGGGCCAACGTCCTGACTTTC	CAISGALGLDSGANVLTF